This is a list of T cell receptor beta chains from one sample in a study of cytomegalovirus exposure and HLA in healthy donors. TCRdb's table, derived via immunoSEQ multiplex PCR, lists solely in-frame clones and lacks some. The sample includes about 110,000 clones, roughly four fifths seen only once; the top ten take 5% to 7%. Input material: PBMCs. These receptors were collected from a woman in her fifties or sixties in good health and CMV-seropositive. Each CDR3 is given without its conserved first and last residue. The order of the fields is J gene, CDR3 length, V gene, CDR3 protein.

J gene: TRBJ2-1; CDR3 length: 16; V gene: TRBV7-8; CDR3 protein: ASSPARGSIRPYNEQF
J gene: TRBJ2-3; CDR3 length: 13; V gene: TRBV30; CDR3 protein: AWGGTGSSTDTQY
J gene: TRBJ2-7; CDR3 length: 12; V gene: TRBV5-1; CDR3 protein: ASSPNRQAYEQY
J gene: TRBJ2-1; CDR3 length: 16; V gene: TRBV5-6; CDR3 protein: ASSPTSGGSRTYNEQF
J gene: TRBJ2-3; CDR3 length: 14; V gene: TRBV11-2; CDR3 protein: ASSGRGLLVEDTQY
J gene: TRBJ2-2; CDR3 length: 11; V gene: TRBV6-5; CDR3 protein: AIGGRNTGELF
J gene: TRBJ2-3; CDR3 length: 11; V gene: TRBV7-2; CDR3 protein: ASSFDSPHPQY
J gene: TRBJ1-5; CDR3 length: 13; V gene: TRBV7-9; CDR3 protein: ASSLVEGEGQPQH
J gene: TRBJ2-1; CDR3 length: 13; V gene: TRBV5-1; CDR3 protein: ASSLGQGIYNEQF
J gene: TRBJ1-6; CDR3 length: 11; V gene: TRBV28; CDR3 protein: ASSAPGDSPLH
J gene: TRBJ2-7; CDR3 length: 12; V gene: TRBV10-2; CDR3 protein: ASSESGAPYEQY
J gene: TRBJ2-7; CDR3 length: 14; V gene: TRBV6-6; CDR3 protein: ASSYSHRGISYEQY
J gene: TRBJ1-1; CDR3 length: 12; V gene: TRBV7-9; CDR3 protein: SSNPNQGITEAF
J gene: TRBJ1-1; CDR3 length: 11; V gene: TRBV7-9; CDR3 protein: ASSLRGIFEAF
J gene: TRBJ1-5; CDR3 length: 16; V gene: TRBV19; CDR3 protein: ASSIWSSRGISNQPQH
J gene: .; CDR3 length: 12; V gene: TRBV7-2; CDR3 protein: ATAIGLRSYEQY
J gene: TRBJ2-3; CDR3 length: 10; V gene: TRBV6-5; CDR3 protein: ASGPGGGTQY
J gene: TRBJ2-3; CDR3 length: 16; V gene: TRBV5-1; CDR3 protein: ASSLGLAGGAGTDTQY
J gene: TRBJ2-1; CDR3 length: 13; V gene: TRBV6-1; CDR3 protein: ASSEDAGGHNEQF
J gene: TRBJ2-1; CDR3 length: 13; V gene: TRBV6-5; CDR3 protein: ASSPSSGGHNEQF
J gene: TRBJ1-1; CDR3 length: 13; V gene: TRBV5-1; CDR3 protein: ASSFNRVLSTEAF
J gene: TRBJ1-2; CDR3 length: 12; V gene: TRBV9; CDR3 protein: ASSGRTGLYGYT
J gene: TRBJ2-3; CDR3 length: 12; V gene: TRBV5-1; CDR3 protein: ASFQGQSTDTQY
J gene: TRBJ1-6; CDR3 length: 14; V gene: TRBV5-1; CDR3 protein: ASSPAGAVGNSPLH
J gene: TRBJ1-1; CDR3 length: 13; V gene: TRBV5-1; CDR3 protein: ASSLGTIYGTEAF
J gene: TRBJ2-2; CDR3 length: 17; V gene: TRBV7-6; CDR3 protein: ASSLRTSGAFANTGELF
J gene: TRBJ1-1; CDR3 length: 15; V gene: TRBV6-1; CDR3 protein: ASSGGRRGLGNTEAF
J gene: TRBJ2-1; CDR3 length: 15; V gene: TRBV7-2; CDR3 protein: ASSTRLAGGPHNEQF
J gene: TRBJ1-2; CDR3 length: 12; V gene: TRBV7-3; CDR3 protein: ASSPGTGWRGYT
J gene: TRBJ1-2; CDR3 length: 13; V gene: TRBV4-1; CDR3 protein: ASSQVNRGNYGYT